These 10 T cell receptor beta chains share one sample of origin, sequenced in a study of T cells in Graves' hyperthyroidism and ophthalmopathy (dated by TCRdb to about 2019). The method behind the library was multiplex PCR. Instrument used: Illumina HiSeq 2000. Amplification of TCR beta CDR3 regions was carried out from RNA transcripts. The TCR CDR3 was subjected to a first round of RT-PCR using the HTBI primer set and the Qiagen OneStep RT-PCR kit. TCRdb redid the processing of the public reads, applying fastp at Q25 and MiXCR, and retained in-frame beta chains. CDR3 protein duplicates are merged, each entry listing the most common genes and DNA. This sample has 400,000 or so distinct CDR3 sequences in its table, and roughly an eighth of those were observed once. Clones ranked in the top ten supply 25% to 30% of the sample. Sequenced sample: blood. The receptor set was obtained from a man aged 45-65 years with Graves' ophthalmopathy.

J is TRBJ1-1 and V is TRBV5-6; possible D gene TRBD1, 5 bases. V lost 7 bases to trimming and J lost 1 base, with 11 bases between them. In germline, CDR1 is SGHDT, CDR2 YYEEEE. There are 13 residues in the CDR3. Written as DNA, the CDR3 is TGTGCCAGCGGATCCGGGGGGAACACTGAAGCTTTCTTT. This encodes CASGSGGNTEAFF. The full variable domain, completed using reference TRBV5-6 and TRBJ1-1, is DAGVTQSPTHLIKTRGQQVTLRCSPKSGHDTVSWYQQALGQGPQFIFQYYEEEERQRGNFPDRFSGHQFPNYSSELNVNALLLGDSALYLCASGSGGNTEAFFGQGTRLTVV.

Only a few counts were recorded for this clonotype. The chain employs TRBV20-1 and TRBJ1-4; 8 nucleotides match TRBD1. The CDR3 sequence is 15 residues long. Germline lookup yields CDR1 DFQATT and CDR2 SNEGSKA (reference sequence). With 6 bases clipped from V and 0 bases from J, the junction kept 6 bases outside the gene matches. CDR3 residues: CSATDRDATNEKLFF. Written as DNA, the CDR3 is TGCAGTGCGACGGACAGGGATGCAACTAATGAAAAACTGTTTTTT.

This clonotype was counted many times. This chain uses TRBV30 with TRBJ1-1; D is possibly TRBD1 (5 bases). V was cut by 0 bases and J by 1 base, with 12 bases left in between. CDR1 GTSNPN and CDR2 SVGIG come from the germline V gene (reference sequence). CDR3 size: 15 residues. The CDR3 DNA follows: TGTGCCTGGAGTGTAGGGTCAGGGAGGAACACTGAAGCTTTCTTT. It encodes CAWSVGSGRNTEAFF.

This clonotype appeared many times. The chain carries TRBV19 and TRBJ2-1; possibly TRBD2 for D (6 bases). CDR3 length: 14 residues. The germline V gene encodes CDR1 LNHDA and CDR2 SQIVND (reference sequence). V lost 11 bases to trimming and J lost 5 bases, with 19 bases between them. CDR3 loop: CAVRRRAGDNEQFF. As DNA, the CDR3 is TGTGCCGTTCGCAGGAGGGCCGGGGACAATGAGCAGTTCTTC.

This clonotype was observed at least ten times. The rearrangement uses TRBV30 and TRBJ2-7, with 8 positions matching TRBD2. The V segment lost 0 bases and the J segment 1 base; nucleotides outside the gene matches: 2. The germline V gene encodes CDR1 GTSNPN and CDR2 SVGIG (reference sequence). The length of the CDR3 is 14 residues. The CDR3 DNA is TGTGCCTGGAGTGTACGGGAGGGTTCCTACGAGCAGTACTTC. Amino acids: CAWSVREGSYEQYF. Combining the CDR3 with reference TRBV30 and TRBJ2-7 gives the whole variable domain SQTIHQWPATLVQPVGSPLSLECTVEGTSNPNLYWYRQAAGRGLQLLFYSVGIGQISSEVPQNLSASRPQDRQFILSSKKLLLSDSGFYLCAWSVREGSYEQYFGPGTRLTVT.

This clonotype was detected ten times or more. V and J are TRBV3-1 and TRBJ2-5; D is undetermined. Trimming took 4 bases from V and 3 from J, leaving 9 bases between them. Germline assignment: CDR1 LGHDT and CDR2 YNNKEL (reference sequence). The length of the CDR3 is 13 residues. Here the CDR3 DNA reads TGTGCCAGCAGCCGGAAGCTAGAAGAGACCCAGTACTTC. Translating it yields CASSRKLEETQYF.

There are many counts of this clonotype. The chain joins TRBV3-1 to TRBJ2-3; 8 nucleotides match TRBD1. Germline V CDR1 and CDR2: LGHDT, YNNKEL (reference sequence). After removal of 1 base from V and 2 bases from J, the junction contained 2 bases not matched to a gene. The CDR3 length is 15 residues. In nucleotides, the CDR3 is TGTGCCAGCAGCCAAGGGGACAGGTACACAGATACGCAGTATTTT. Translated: CASSQGDRYTDTQYF.

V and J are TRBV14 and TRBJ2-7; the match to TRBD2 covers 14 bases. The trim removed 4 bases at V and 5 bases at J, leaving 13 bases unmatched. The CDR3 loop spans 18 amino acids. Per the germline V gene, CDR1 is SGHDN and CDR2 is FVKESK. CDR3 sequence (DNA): TGTGCCAGCAGCCCGGGGACTAGCGGGAGAGGTGGTCTCCACGAGCAGTACTTC. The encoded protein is CASSPGTSGRGGLHEQYF.

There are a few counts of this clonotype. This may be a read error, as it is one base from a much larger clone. Here the CDR3 reads CASSQGPTGTGAAFF. The CDR3 nucleotides read TGTGCCAGCAGCCAAGGCCCGACCGGGACAGGGGCAGCTTTCTTT. The chain links TRBV3-1 to TRBJ1-1; 10 bases are a match to TRBD1. This CDR3 comprises 15 residues. The germline CDR1 and CDR2 sequences are LGHDT and YNNKEL (reference sequence). The V gene end was trimmed by 1 base and the J gene end by 10 bases; junction bases not matched to a gene: 9.

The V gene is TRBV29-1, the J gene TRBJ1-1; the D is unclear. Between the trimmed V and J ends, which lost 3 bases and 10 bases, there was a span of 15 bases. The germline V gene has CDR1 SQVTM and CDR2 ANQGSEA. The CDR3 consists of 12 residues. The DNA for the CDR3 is TGCAGCGTTGACTCTGGGAAAAATGGAGCTTTCTTT. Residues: CSVDSGKNGAFF.